Listed here is a single TCR beta chain. Its ends do not fully match the called genes, so a read error is possible. The entry originates in a study of blood T cell repertoires in COVID-19. Study details: The United States, Italy and Spain provided the acute and convalescent COVID-19 samples. The analysed material was cDNA or gDNA that came from T cells, B-cell-depleted T cells, or PBMCs.

The table came from immunoSEQ multiplex PCR; TCRdb's copy has only in-frame clones and leaves some out. This table holds approximately 300,000 clones, approximately 89% found once. Participants came from 24 US areas, aged roughly 18 to 95 years. The CDR3 loop spans 11 amino acids. Germline V lookup: CDR1 LNHDA, CDR2 SQIVND (reference sequence). This chain connects TRBV19 to TRBJ2-1; D remains ambiguous. The material sequenced was PBMCs or T cells enriched from blood (not recorded which). The clonotype comes from a woman aged 30 to 39 who had recovered from COVID-19. In DNA, the CDR3 is TGTGCCAGTAGTGATCGGCCCCCCCGGGTCTTC. Translating it yields CASSDRPPRVF.